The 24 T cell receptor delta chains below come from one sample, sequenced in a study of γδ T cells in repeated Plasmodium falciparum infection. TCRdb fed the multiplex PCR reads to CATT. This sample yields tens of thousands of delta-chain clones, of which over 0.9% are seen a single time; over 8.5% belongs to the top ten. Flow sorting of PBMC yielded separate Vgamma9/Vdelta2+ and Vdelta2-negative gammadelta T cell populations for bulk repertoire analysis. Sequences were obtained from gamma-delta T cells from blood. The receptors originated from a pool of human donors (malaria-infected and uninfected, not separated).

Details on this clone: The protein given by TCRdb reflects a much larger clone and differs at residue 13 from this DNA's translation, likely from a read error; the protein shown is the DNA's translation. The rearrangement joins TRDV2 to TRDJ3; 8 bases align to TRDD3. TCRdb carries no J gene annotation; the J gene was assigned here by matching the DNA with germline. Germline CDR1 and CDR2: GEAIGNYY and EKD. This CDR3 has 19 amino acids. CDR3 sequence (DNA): TGTGCCTGTGACCGGGGGATAGGGCACATCTCCTGGGGCACCCGACAGATGTTTTTC. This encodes CACDRGIGHISWGTRQMFF.

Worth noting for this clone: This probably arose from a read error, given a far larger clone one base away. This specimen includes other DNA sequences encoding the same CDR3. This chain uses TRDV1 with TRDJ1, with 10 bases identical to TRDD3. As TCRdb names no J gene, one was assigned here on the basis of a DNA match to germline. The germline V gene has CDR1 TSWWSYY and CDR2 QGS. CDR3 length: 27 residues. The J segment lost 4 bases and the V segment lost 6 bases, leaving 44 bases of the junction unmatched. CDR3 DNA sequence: TGTGCTCTTGGAGACACCACCTCCAACGATAGTACCTACCTCTTCTCCTACTGGGGGATGTTGGGCGATAAACTCATCTTT. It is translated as CALGDTTSNDSTYLFSYWGMLGDKLIF.

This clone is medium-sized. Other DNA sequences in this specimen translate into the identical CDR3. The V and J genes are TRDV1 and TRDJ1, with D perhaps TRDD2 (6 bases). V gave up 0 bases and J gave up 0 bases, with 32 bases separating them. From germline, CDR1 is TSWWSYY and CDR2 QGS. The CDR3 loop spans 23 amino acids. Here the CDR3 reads CALGELRAFPYDTGAGDTDKLIF. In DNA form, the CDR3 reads TGTGCTCTTGGGGAACTAAGGGCCTTCCCATACGATACCGGGGCAGGGGACACCGATAAACTCATCTTT.

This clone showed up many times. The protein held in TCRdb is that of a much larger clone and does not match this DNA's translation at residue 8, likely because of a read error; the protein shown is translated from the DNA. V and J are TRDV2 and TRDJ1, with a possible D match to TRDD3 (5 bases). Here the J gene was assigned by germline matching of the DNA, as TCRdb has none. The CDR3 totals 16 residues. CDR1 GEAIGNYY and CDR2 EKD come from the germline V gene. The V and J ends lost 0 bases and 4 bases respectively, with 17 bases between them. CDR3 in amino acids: CACDTVSCTGDDKLIF. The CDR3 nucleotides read TGTGCCTGTGACACCGTATCCTGTACTGGAGACGATAAACTCATCTTT.

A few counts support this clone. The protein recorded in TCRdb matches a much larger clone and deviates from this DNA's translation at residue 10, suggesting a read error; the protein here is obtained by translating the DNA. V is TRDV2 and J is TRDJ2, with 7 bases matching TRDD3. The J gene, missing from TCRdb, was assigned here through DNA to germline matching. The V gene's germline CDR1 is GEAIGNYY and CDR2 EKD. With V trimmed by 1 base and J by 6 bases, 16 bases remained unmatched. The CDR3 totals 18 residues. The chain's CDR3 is CACDTVGGGSLTAAQLFF. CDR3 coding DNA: TGTGCCTGTGACACAGTGGGTGGGGGAAGCCTTACTGCAGCACAACTCTTCTTT.

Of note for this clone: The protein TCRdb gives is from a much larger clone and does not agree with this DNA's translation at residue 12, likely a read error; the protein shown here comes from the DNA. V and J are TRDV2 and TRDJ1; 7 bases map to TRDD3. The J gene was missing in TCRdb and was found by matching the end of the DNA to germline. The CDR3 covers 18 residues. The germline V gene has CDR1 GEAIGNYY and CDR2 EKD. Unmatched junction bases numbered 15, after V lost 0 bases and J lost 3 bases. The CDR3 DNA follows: TGTGCCTGTGACACCGTGGGTACCTGGGGGGACAGGGCCGATAAACTCATCTTT. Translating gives CACDTVGTWGDRADKLIF.

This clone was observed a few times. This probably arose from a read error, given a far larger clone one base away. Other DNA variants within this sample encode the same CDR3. In nucleotides, the CDR3 is TGTGCTCTTGGGGAATTAGCCTTGCTGGGGGATACAAGACTCATCTTT. Protein sequence: CALGELALLGDTRLIF. The V and J genes are TRDV1 and TRDJ1, with 11 bases fitting TRDD3. TCRdb records no J gene; here it was assigned by comparing the DNA to germline. V shed 2 bases, J shed 10 bases, and the junction held 12 bases outside the gene matches. Germline assignment: CDR1 TSWWSYY and CDR2 QGS. The CDR3 covers 16 residues.

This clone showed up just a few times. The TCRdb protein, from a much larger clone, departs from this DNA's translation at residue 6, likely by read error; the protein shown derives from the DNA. CDR3 amino acids: CACDTASGGYAAQLFF. The CDR3 coding sequence is TGTGCCTGTGACACCGCGTCTGGGGGATACGCAGCACAACTCTTCTTT. The rearrangement uses TRDV2 and TRDJ2; 12 bases fit TRDD3. TCRdb carries no J gene annotation; the J gene was assigned here by matching the DNA with germline. CDR1 and CDR2 from the germline V gene are GEAIGNYY and EKD. This CDR3 has 16 amino acids. V shed 0 bases and J 6 bases; nucleotides not matched to a gene: 4.

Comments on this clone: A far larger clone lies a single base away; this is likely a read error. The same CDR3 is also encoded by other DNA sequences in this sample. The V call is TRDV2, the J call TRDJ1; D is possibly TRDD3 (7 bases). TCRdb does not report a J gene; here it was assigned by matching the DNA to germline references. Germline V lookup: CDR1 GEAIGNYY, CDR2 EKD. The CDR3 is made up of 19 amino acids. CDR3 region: CACDRLPRGIQNDDDKLIF. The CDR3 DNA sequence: TGTGCTTGTGACAGACTTCCTCGCGGGATACAGAACGACGACGATAAACTCATCTTT.

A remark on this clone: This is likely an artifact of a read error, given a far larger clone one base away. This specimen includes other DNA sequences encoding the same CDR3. CDR3 region: CALGELRIWGRMTADKLIF. The CDR3 nucleotides are TGTGCTCTTGGGGAACTCCGTATATGGGGGAGGATGACGGCCGATAAACTCATCTTT. This chain joins TRDV1 and TRDJ1; 7 bases match TRDD3. This CDR3 has 19 residues. The V gene end was trimmed by 0 bases and the J gene end by 3 bases; junction bases not matched to a gene: 16. Germline V gene sequence: CDR1 TSWWSYY, CDR2 QGS.

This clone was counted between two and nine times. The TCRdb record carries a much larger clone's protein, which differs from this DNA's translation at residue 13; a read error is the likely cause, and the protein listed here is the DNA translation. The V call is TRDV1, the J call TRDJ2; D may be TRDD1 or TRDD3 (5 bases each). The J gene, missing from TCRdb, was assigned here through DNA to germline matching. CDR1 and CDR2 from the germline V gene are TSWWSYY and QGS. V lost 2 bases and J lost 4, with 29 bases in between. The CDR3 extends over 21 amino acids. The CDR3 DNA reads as TGTGCTCTTGGGGAAGAGTCGTACCATGAAATGGGCGAAGGGGAGACAGCACAACTCTTCTTT. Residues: CALGEESYHEMGEGETAQLFF.

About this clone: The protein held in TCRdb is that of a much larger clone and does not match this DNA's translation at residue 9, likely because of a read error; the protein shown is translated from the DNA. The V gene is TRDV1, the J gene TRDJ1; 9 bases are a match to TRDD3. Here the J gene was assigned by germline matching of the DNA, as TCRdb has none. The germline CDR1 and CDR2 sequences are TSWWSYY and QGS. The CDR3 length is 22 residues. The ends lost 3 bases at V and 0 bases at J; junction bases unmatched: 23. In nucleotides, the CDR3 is TGTGCTCTTGGGGAGACTTCCCGGTGCTGGGGGATGGGGATACCGTACACCGATAAACTCATCTTT. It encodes CALGETSRCWGMGIPYTDKLIF.

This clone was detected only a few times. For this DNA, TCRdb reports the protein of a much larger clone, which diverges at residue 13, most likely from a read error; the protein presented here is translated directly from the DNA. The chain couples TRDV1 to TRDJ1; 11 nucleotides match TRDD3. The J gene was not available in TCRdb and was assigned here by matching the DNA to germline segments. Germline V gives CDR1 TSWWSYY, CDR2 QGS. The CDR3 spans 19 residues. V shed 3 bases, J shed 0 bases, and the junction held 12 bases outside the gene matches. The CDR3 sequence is CALGDLSSSGGYHTDKLIF. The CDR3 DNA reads TGTGCTCTTGGGGACCTGTCATCCTCTGGGGGATACCACACCGATAAACTCATCTTT.

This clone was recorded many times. The CDR3 loop reads CALVPPHSEPWGMRDKLIF. DNA for the CDR3: TGTGCTCTTGTGCCCCCTCACTCAGAGCCCTGGGGGATGAGAGATAAACTCATCTTT. The V and J genes are TRDV1 and TRDJ1; 9 positions match TRDD3. The length of the CDR3 is 19 residues. After removal of 7 bases from V and 5 bases from J, the junction contained 23 bases not matched to a gene. Germline V CDR1 and CDR2: TSWWSYY, QGS.

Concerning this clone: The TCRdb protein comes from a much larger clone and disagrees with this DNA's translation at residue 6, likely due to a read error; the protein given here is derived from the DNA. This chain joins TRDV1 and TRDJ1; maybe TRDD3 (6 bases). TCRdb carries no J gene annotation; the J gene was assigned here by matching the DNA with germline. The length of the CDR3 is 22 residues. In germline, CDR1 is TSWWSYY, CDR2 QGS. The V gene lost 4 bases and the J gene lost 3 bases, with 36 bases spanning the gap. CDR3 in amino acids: CALGGLSYTKKDMKGIPDKLIF. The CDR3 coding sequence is TGTGCTCTTGGGGGTCTTTCGTATACAAAAAAGGACATGAAGGGGATTCCCGATAAACTCATCTTT.

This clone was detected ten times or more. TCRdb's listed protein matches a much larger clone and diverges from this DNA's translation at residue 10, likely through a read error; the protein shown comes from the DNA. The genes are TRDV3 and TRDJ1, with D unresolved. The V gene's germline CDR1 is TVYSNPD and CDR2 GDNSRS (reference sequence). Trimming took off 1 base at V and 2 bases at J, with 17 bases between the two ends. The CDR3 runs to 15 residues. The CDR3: CAFIRAAFWTDKLIF. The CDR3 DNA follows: TGTGCCTTTATACGAGCCGCGTTCTGGACCGATAAACTCATCTTT.

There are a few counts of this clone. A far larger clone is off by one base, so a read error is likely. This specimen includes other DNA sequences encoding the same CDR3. The CDR3, as DNA: TGTGCTTGTGACACGAGGGATACGGCCGATAAACTCATCTTT. Translating it yields CACDTRDTADKLIF. The genes are TRDV2 and TRDJ1, with TRDD3 identical over 8 bases. TCRdb gives no J gene; it was assigned here by matching the DNA to germline. The V gene's germline CDR1 is GEAIGNYY and CDR2 EKD. The length of the CDR3 is 14 residues.

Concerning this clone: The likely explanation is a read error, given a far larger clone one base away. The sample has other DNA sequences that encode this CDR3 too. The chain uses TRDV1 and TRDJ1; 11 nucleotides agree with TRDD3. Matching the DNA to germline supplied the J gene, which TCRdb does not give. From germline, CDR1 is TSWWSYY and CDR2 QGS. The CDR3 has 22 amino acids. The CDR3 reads CALGDLSSYGLLGDRNTDKLIF. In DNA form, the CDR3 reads TGTGCTCTTGGGGACCTTTCCTCCTACGGGTTACTGGGGGATAGGAACACCGACAAACTCATCTTT.

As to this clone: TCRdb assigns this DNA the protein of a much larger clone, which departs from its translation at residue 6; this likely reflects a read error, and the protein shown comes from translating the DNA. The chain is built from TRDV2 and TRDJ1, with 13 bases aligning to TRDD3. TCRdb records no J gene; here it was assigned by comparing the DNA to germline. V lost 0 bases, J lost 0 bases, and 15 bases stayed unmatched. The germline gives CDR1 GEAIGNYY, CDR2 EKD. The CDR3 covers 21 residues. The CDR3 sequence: CACDTATGGYAERKDTDKLIF. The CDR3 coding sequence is TGTGCCTGTGACACCGCTACTGGGGGATACGCCGAGCGGAAGGACACCGATAAACTCATCTTT.

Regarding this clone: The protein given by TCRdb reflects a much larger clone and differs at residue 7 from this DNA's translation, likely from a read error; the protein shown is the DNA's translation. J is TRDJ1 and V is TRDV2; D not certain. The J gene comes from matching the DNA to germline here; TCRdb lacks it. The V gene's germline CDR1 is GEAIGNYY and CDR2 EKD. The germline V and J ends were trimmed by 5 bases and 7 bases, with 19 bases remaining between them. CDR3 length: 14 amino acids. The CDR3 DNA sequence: TGTGCCTGTGCAGACCTGCCAACGGTGGGTAAACTCATCTTT. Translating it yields CACADLPTVGKLIF.

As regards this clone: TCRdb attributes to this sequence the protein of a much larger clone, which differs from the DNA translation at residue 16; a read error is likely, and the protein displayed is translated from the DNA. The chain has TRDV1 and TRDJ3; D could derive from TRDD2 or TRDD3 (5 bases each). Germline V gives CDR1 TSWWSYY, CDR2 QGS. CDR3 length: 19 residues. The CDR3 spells CALGDRSGGHSWDTRKMFF. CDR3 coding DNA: TGTGCTCTTGGGGACCGAAGCGGTGGCCATTCCTGGGACACCCGAAAGATGTTTTTC.

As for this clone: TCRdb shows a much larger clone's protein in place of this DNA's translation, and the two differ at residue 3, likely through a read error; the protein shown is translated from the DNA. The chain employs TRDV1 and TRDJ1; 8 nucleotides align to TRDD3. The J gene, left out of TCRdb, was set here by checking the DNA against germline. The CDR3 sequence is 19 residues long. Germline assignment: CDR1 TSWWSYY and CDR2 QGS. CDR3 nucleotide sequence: TGTGCTTTTGGGGATTCTACGGCTGGGGGACCTTTCACAACCGATAAACTCATCTTT. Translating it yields CAFGDSTAGGPFTTDKLIF.

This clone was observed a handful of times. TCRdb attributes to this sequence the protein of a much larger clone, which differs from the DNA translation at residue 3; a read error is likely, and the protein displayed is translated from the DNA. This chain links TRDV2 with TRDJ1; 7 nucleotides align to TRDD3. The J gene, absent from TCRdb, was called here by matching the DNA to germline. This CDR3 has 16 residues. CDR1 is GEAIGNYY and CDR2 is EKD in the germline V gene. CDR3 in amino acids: CASDTLWGPHTDKLIF. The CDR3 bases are TGTGCCAGTGACACACTCTGGGGGCCACACACCGATAAACTCATCTTT.

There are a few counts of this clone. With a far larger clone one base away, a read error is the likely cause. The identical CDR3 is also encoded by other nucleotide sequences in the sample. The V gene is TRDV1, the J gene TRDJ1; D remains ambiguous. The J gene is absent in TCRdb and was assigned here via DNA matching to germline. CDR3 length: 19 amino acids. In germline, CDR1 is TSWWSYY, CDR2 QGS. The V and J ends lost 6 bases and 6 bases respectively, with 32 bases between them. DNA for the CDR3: TGTGCTCTTGGTAGGTCCCTGAAGGCCCGGGAGCGCCTAAGATATAAACTCATCTTT. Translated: CALGRSLKARERLRYKLIF.